What follows are 21 T cell receptor beta chains derived from one specimen sequenced in a study of T cell changes during pregnancy in multiple sclerosis. The assay was immunoSEQ multiplex PCR, and TCRdb's table has in-frame clones only and misses some. The profile covers around 95,000 clones, with approximately 95% appearing a single time and about 1.7% taken by the ten largest. The specimen comprised peripheral blood, sampled after pregnancy. Receptor source: a female donor in good health, enrolled as a control in a pregnancy study.

The V call is TRBV6-1, the J call TRBJ2-2, with no clear D. The germline V gene has CDR1 MNHNS and CDR2 SASEGT. The CDR3 is 15 residues long. With 2 bases removed from V and 2 bases from J, the gap between germline ends came to 9 bases. CDR3 protein: CASSELFGNTGELFF. As DNA, the CDR3 is TGTGCCAGCAGTGAACTGTTCGGTAACACCGGGGAGCTGTTTTTT.

This clone occurred once. V is TRBV28 and J is TRBJ1-2; a weak D match, TRBD1 (5 bases). The CDR3 length is 14 residues. Trimming cost V 6 bases and J 2 bases, with 13 bases left between them. Germline assignment: CDR1 MDHEN and CDR2 SYDVKM. The CDR3 loop reads CASSPVGANYGYTF. The DNA for the CDR3 is TGTGCCAGCAGCCCAGTAGGGGCCAACTATGGCTACACCTTC.

The gene calls are TRBV27 and TRBJ1-1; 11 bases line up with TRBD1. Looked up from germline, CDR1 is MNHEY and CDR2 is SMNVEV (reference sequence). The CDR3 is made up of 18 amino acids. Trimming at V came to 1 base and at J to 1 base, leaving 8 bases not matched to a gene. CDR3 sequence: CASSLWGRGQGENTEAFF. The CDR3 DNA reads TGTGCCAGCAGTTTATGGGGTCGGGGACAGGGGGAGAACACTGAAGCTTTCTTT.

V is TRBV7-9 and J is TRBJ2-5, with 7 bases that match TRBD2. The CDR3 covers 15 residues. Germline trimming cut 2 bases from V and 5 bases from J; bases unmatched to any gene: 8. From germline, CDR1 is SEHNR and CDR2 FQNEAQ (reference sequence). CDR3 sequence: CASSLPSGLGETQYF. The DNA for the CDR3 is TGTGCCAGCAGCTTACCATCTGGACTAGGGGAGACCCAGTACTTC.

This sequence joins TRBV5-4 and TRBJ2-7, with D possibly being TRBD1 (6 bases). Trimming removed 2 bases from V and 6 bases from J, with 9 bases in between. CDR1 is SGHNT, CDR2 YYREEE, per germline (reference sequence). The CDR3 runs 12 residues. CDR3 sequence (DNA): TGTGCCAGCAGCTTACAGGGACGCGAGCAGTACTTC. As protein: CASSLQGREQYF.

The chain has TRBV5-1 and TRBJ1-4; the D gene is possibly TRBD1 (5 bases). The germline gives CDR1 SGHRS, CDR2 YFSETQ. Between the trimmed V and J ends, which lost 4 bases and 7 bases, there was a span of 17 bases. The CDR3 sequence is 15 residues long. The DNA for the CDR3 is TGCGCCAGCAGCCCCGTTTGGGGGGAGGGTGAAAAACTGTTTTTT. Translating gives CASSPVWGEGEKLFF.

The chain employs TRBV30 and TRBJ1-5; D may be TRBD1 (5 bases). The ends were cut back, 0 bases at V and 3 bases at J, with 12 bases in the middle. CDR1 is GTSNPN, CDR2 SVGIG, per germline (reference sequence). This CDR3 has 15 amino acids. This CDR3 is CAWSVSGGSNQPQHF. In DNA form, the CDR3 reads TGTGCCTGGAGTGTGAGCGGGGGATCCAATCAGCCCCAGCATTTT.

The chain employs TRBV10-3 and TRBJ2-6, with D possibly TRBD2 on 7 matching bases. The CDR3 contains 15 residues. V was clipped by 6 bases and J by 4 bases, with 13 bases between them. Germline V gene sequence: CDR1 ENHRY, CDR2 SYGVKD. The DNA for the CDR3 is TGTGCCATCAGCTTTGGGGGGGCGGGGGCCAACGTCCTGACTTTC. It codes for CAISFGGAGANVLTF.

This chain joins TRBV19 and TRBJ2-1; TRBD1 might be the D (6 bases). Germline V lookup: CDR1 LNHDA, CDR2 SQIVND (reference sequence). The CDR3 consists of 13 residues. The V gene lost 7 bases and the J gene lost 7 bases, with 14 bases spanning the gap. As DNA, the CDR3 is TGTGCCAGTAATCCTTGGCAGGGGAATGAGCAGTTCTTC. It encodes CASNPWQGNEQFF. Full variable domain (remainder filled in from reference TRBV19 and TRBJ2-1): DGGITQSPKYLFRKEGQNVTLSCEQNLNHDAMYWYRQDPGQGLRLIYYSQIVNDFQKGDIAEGYSVSREKKESFPLTVTSAQKNPTAFYLCASNPWQGNEQFFGPGTRLTVL.

This clone has a single count. This chain uses TRBV28 with TRBJ2-4; TRBD2 matches at 7 bases. Germline trimming cut 10 bases from V and 1 base from J; bases unmatched to any gene: 10. CDR3 length: 15 residues. Germline loops: CDR1 MDHEN, CDR2 SYDVKM. Written as DNA, the CDR3 is TGTGCCACCGGAGGGCGGGAGCAGGCCAAAAACATTCAGTACTTC. As protein: CATGGREQAKNIQYF.

This clone has more than one count but fewer than ten. This chain connects TRBV27 to TRBJ1-1; D gene unclear. Per the germline V gene, CDR1 is MNHEY and CDR2 is SMNVEV (reference sequence). This CDR3 comprises 13 residues. V was cut by 2 bases and J by 2 bases, with 6 bases left in between. CDR3 coding DNA: TGTGCCAGCAGTTTAGGGCTAAACACTGAAGCTTTCTTT. It encodes CASSLGLNTEAFF.

The chain combines TRBV5-1 with TRBJ1-1; 7 bases are shared with TRBD1. J was trimmed by 3 bases and V by 3 bases; bases with no gene match: 2. The CDR3 contains 13 residues. The germline V gene has CDR1 SGHRS and CDR2 YFSETQ. The CDR3 bases are TGCGCCAGCAGCTCGGACAGGTACACTGAAGCTTTCTTT. Amino acid sequence: CASSSDRYTEAFF.

Only one count was recorded for this clone. The V gene is TRBV29-1, the J gene TRBJ1-4, with 9 nucleotides matching TRBD1. V lost 6 bases to trimming and J lost 5 bases; unmatched junction nucleotides: 4. The CDR3 consists of 13 residues. In germline, CDR1 is SQVTM, CDR2 ANQGSEA. The CDR3 DNA sequence: TGCAGCGTGACAGGGGGGAAAAATGAAAAACTGTTTTTT. Protein: CSVTGGKNEKLFF.

The sample holds one count of this clone. This sequence joins TRBV6-5 and TRBJ2-1; no clear D gene. The CDR3 loop spans 11 amino acids. In germline, CDR1 is MNHEY, CDR2 SVGAGI. The germline V and J ends were trimmed by 6 bases and 12 bases, with 12 bases remaining between them. The CDR3 DNA reads TGTGCCAGCAGAAGAGCCCACTCGCAGTTCTTC. As protein: CASRRAHSQFF.

CDR3: CASSLAVELGTGELFF. The CDR3 DNA reads TGTGCCAGCAGCTTAGCTGTGGAACTAGGGACCGGGGAGCTGTTTTTT. V and J are TRBV7-6 and TRBJ2-2, with D tentatively TRBD2 (5 bases). Trimming pared 0 bases from V and 5 bases from J, leaving 13 bases between. Germline V gene sequence: CDR1 SGHVS, CDR2 FNYEAQ. The CDR3 runs to 16 residues.

The gene calls are TRBV5-1 and TRBJ2-2; TRBD2 is a possible D gene (5 bases). CDR1 is SGHRS and CDR2 is YFSETQ in the germline V gene. This CDR3 has 15 residues. V dropped 1 base and J dropped 2 bases, with 9 bases sitting between them. The CDR3 sequence is CASSLSGINTGELFF. CDR3 bases: TGCGCCAGCAGCTTGTCCGGGATAAACACCGGGGAGCTGTTTTTT.

V usage is TRBV6-6 and J usage is TRBJ2-1; possible D gene TRBD2, 5 bases. The CDR3 sequence is 13 residues long. V dropped 5 bases and J dropped 9 bases, with 14 bases sitting between them. The germline V gene encodes CDR1 MNHNY and CDR2 SVGAGI (reference sequence). This CDR3 is CASSLKLGSEQFF. In nucleotides, the CDR3 is TGTGCCAGCAGTCTAAAACTAGGGTCTGAGCAGTTCTTC.

This chain connects TRBV27 to TRBJ1-4, with 7 bases that match TRBD1. The germline V gene has CDR1 MNHEY and CDR2 SMNVEV (reference sequence). V shed 0 bases, J shed 8 bases, and the junction held 9 bases outside the gene matches. The CDR3 covers 16 residues. The CDR3 region is CASSLSGTAITEKLFF. DNA of the CDR3: TGTGCCAGCAGTTTATCGGGGACAGCAATTACGGAAAAACTGTTTTTT. The full variable domain, rest sourced from reference TRBV27 and TRBJ1-4, is EAQVTQNPRYLITVTGKKLTVTCSQNMNHEYMSWYRQDPGLGLRQIYYSMNVEVTDKGDVPEGYKVSRKEKRNFPLILESPSPNQTSLYFCASSLSGTAITEKLFFGSGTQLSVL.

V usage is TRBV19 and J usage is TRBJ1-3; D might be TRBD1 (6 bases). V was clipped by 9 bases and J by 7 bases, with 19 bases between them. CDR3 length equals 14 residues. The germline gives CDR1 LNHDA, CDR2 SQIVND (reference sequence). CDR3 loop: CASHRDTPANTIYF. As DNA, the CDR3 is TGTGCCAGCCACCGGGACACCCCCGCGAACACCATATATTTT.

V usage is TRBV5-1 and J usage is TRBJ1-1; D gene uncertain. CDR1 and CDR2 (germline): SGHRS, YFSETQ. V lost 2 bases to trimming and J lost 1 base, with 6 bases between them. CDR3 length: 13 residues. For the CDR3, the DNA is TGCGCCAGCAGCTTACAGAAGAACACTGAAGCTTTCTTT. Translating gives CASSLQKNTEAFF.

J is TRBJ2-2 and V is TRBV11-2; 9 bases agree with TRBD2. This CDR3 contains 17 residues. V was pared by 2 bases and J by 2 bases, with 6 bases of the junction left unmatched. Germline CDR1 and CDR2: SGHAT and FQNNGV. CDR3 loop: CASSLKFGTSNTGELFF. The DNA of the CDR3 is TGTGCCAGCAGCTTAAAATTTGGGACTAGCAACACCGGGGAGCTGTTTTTT. Based on the CDR3 plus reference TRBV11-2 and TRBJ2-2, the full variable domain is EAGVAQSPRYKIIEKRQSVAFWCNPISGHATLYWYQQILGQGPKLLIQFQNNGVVDDSQLPKDRFSAERLKGVDSTLKIQPAKLEDSAVYLCASSLKFGTSNTGELFFGEGSRLTVL.